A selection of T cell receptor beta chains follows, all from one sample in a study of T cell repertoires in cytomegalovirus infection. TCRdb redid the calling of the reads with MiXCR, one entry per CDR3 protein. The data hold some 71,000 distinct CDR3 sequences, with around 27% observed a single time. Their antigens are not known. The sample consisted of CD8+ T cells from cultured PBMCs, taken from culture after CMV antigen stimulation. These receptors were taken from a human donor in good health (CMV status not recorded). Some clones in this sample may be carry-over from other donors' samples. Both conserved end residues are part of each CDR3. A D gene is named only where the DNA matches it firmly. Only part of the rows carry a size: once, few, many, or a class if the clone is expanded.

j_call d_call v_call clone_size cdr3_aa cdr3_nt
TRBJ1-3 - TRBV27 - CASSLSMGNTIYF TGTGCCAGCAGTTTATCGATGGGAAACACCATATATTTT
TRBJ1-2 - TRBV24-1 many CATSDLNTGPHNSGYTF TGTGCCACCAGTGATTTAAATACAGGGCCCCACAATTCTGGCTACACCTTC
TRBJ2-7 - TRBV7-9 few CASSQADPSSYEQYF TGTGCCAGCAGCCAAGCGGACCCCAGCTCCTACGAGCAGTACTTC
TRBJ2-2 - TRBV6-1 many CATPWSGSNTGELFF TGTGCCACCCCGTGGTCGGGGTCCAACACCGGGGAGCTGTTTTTT
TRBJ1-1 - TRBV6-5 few CASTRTAGLNTEAFF TGTGCCAGCACCCGGACGGCGGGACTTAACACTGAAGCTTTCTTT
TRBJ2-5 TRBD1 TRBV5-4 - CASSLVGTGEETQYF TGTGCCAGCAGCTTGGTCGGGACAGGGGAAGAGACCCAGTACTTC
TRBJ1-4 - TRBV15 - CATSSNRGGVSEKLFF TGTGCCACCAGCTCCAATCGGGGGGGCGTAAGTGAAAAACTGTTTTTT
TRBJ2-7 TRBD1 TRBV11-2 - CASSSGQGLYEQYF TGTGCCAGCAGCTCTGGACAGGGACTCTACGAGCAGTACTTC
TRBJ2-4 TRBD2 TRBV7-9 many CASSSTGGTSGKNIQYF TGTGCCAGCAGCTCCACAGGGGGGACTAGCGGTAAAAACATTCAGTACTTC
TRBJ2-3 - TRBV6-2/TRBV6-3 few CASGGSGDSFTDTQYF TGTGCCAGCGGGGGGTCCGGAGACTCTTTCACAGATACGCAGTATTTT
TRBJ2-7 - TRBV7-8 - CASSLYKGTYEQYF TGTGCCAGCAGCTTATATAAGGGAACCTACGAGCAGTACTTC
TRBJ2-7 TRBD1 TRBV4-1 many CASSQETDRVRLEQYF TGCGCCAGCAGCCAAGAAACGGACAGGGTTAGGCTCGAGCAGTACTTC
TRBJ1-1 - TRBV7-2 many CASSLGGGNTEAFF TGTGCCAGCAGCTTAGGGGGGGGAAACACTGAAGCTTTCTTT
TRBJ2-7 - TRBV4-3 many CASSQGGGLYEQYF TGCGCCAGCAGCCAGGGTGGGGGGCTATACGAGCAGTACTTC
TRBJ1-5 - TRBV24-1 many CATSGGPRQPQHF TGTGCCACCAGTGGGGGCCCTCGCCAGCCCCAGCATTTT
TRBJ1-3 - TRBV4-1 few CASSPGDHSGNTIYF TGCGCCAGCAGTCCCGGGGATCACTCTGGAAACACCATATATTTT